The sequence of this TCR beta chain was determined in a study of cytomegalovirus exposure and HLA in healthy donors. With respect to this clone: The antigen is not known.

Findings of the study overall: Within an earlier analysis, most TCR beta V segments proved productive either about 87% or about 30% of the time. Indistinguishable V segments such as TRBV6-2 and TRBV6-3 were excluded.

V was pared by 3 bases and J by 2 bases, with 11 bases between. Germline assignment: CDR1 GTSNPN and CDR2 SVGIG (reference sequence). This CDR3 comprises 14 residues. PCR primers comprised 60 Vbeta and 13 Jbeta primers. Clones were sequenced by immunoSEQ multiplex PCR, and TCRdb holds only the in-frame ones, with some missing. The repertoire consists of some 170,000 clones, with roughly four fifths occurring once and the leading ten covering about 12%. The sequence was obtained from a woman aged 45-65 years in good health and CMV-seronegative. The sample comprised PBMCs. This chain uses TRBV30 with TRBJ1-5; D is unclear. The CDR3 protein is CAWRGVSGNQPQHF. The DNA for the CDR3 is TGTGCCTGGAGGGGAGTTTCGGGCAATCAGCCCCAGCATTTT. The whole variable domain, filled in from reference TRBV30 and TRBJ1-5, reads SQTIHQWPATLVQPVGSPLSLECTVEGTSNPNLYWYRQAAGRGLQLLFYSVGIGQISSEVPQNLSASRPQDRQFILSSKKLLLSDSGFYLCAWRGVSGNQPQHFGDGTRLSIL.